This T cell receptor beta chain was documented in a study of blood T cell repertoires in COVID-19. Study-level background: PBMCs, B-cell-depleted T cells, or T cells provided the cDNA or gDNA that made up the material.

In the authors' workflow: Amplified reference gene primers provided the basis for estimating nucleated cell counts. Some clones are missing from TCRdb's copy, which holds only in-frame ones; the method was immunoSEQ multiplex PCR. V, J and clone size are taken as reported in that table, and D and trimming were inferred from the DNA itself. Of under 150,000 clones in the sample, 70% to 90% are singletons; the top ten hold 28%. Unmatched junction bases numbered 8, after V lost 6 bases and J lost 2 bases. Germline-derived CDR1 and CDR2 are PRHDT and FYEKMQ (reference sequence). The CDR3 totals 16 residues.

The TCR comes from a human donor in a cohort sampled during active COVID-19. The sequencing input was peripheral blood. The chain employs TRBV13 and TRBJ1-3, with 9 positions matching TRBD1. The CDR3 sequence: CASSPDGDRAGNTIYF. DNA for the CDR3: TGTGCCAGCAGTCCAGACGGGGACAGGGCTGGAAACACCATATATTTT.